This is a list of T cell receptor beta chains from one sample in a study of beta chain features in type 1 diabetes. Profiled with immunoSEQ multiplex PCR; TCRdb holds only in-frame clones, not every one. The table has around 250,000 clones, roughly two thirds seen once. Sequencing used naive CD4+ T cells from blood. These receptors were taken from a man aged 25-40 years in good health. Each CDR3 is given with its conserved first and last residue. Some rows mark clone size as missing; the rest say once, few, many or name a class of expanded clone.

>13|TRBV12-5|-|TRBJ2-7
CASAVSETYEQYF
>13|TRBV5-1|-|TRBJ2-1
CASSWPGLVRQFF
>14|TRBV30|once|TRBJ1-2
CALQGQGRFYGYTF
>12|TRBV11-2|-|TRBJ2-1
CASSQQGIEQFF
>14|TRBV6-6|-|TRBJ2-7
CASSWTGTSYEQYF
>13|TRBV19|once|TRBJ1-6
CASGTGGNSPLHF
>11|TRBV7-9|-|TRBJ2-1
CASSPLGLAVF
>13|TRBV5-1|-|TRBJ2-3
CASSLDGTDTQYF
>14|TRBV7-2|-|TRBJ1-2
CASSTHKGGGGYTF
>10|TRBV28|-|TRBJ1-2
CASSGGGYTF
>11|TRBV20-1|few|TRBJ2-5
CSAGSGETQYF
>12|TRBV14|-|TRBJ2-7
CASSASGREQYF
>14|TRBV7-2|-|TRBJ2-2
CASSFAANTGELFF
>18|TRBV9|-|TRBJ2-1
CASSVESSGRRSDNEQFF
>16|TRBV7-9|-|TRBJ2-5
CASSLTTQGGRETQYF
>12|TRBV28|-|TRBJ2-5
CASSFSREAQYF
>16|TRBV7-2|-|TRBJ2-6
CASSLWAGSGANVLTF
>13|TRBV7-2|-|TRBJ2-3
CASRGSVTDTQYF
>16|TRBV30|-|TRBJ2-1
CAWSVPPSGNYNEQFF
>13|TRBV5-1|-|TRBJ2-1
CASSLVRNNEQFF
>13|TRBV29-1|once|TRBJ2-5
CSVDRGHGETQYF
>15|TRBV6-5|-|TRBJ2-3
CASSYSKTHGDTQYF
>15|TRBV4-3|-|TRBJ2-1
CASSQGQGSYNEQFF
>14|TRBV5-6|-|TRBJ2-1
CASSLLAVYNEQFF
>13|TRBV29-1|-|TRBJ2-7
CSEGDRGEYEQYF
>15|TRBV7-9|-|TRBJ2-7
CASSLATAGGYEQYF
>11|TRBV25-1|-|TRBJ2-7
CASSNWDEQYF
>13|TRBV30|-|TRBJ2-7
CAWSPPWWPEQYF
>12|TRBV10-3|-|TRBJ2-7
CAIRPDSGEQYF
>14|TRBV6-6|-|TRBJ2-5
CASSYGQGQETQYF
>14|TRBV29-1|few|TRBJ2-2
CSVVAQRSTGELFF
>11|TRBV20-1|once|TRBJ1-1
CSARLNTEAFF
>16|TRBV30|-|TRBJ1-1
CAWERKGQGLDTEAFF
>16|TRBV5-1|-|TRBJ2-7
CASSTEAGARTYEQYF
>15|TRBV14|-|TRBJ2-7
CASSQEPGGWNEQYF
>16|TRBV19|-|TRBJ2-3
CASSTTGVKYTDTQYF
>13|TRBV5-1|few|TRBJ2-2
CASTTGGPGELFF
>12|TRBV11-2|-|TRBJ2-5
CASSLGWETQYF
>15|TRBV7-9|-|TRBJ2-3
CASSQTGVATDTQYF
>12|TRBV29-1|-|TRBJ1-1
CSAPAGDTEAFF
>16|TRBV28|-|TRBJ2-2
CASSLPGQGASGELFF
>14|TRBV30|-|TRBJ1-2
CAWTKEFGAAGYTF
>14|TRBV6-1|few|TRBJ2-7
CASLAGTVLYEQYF
>13|TRBV7-9|-|TRBJ2-6
CASTVWTANVLTF
>15|TRBV7-2|-|TRBJ2-7
CASSLTRQGINEQYF
>12|TRBV6-4|-|TRBJ2-3
CASSASSDTQYF
>14|TRBV4-2|-|TRBJ2-5
CASSQSSGGETQYF
>13|TRBV19|-|TRBJ2-3
CASSIAGLTGMYF
>14|TRBV10-3|-|TRBJ2-3
CAISESEITDTQYF
>15|TRBV7-2|-|TRBJ2-5
CASSLGPALGETQYF
>17|TRBV4-3|-|TRBJ2-2
CASSPRLAGTNTGELFF
>17|TRBV25-1|-|TRBJ1-3
CASSGDRGLLSGNTIYF
>12|TRBV28|-|TRBJ2-7
CASSPVGYEQYF
>14|TRBV29-1|-|TRBJ2-5
CSVERGPLQETQYF
>15|TRBV9|once|TRBJ2-5
CASSVGGSDVETQYF
>12|TRBV30|-|TRBJ1-1
CAWAPTGPEAFF